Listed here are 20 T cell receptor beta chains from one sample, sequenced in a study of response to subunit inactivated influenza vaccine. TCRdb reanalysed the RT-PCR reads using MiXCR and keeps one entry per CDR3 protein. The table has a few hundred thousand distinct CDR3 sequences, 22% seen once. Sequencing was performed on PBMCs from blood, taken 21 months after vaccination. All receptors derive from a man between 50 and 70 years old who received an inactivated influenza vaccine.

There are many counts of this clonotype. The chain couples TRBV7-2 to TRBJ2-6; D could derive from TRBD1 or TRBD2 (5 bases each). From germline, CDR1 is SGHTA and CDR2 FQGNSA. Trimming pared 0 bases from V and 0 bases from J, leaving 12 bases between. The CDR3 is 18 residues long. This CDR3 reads CASSLARDGFSGANVLTF. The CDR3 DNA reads TGTGCCAGCAGCTTAGCACGGGACGGATTCTCTGGGGCCAACGTCCTGACTTTC.

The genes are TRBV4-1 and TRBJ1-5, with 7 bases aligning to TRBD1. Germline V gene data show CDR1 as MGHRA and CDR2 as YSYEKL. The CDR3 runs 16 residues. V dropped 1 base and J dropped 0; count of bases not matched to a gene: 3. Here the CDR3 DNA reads TGCGCCAGCAGCCAAGGGACAGGAATTAGCAATCAGCCCCAGCATTTT. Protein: CASSQGTGISNQPQHF.

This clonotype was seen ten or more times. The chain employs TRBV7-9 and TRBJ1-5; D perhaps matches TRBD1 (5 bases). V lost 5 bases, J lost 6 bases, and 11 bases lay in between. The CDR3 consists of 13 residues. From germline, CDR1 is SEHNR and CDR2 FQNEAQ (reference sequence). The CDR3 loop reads CASSPGSRQPQHF. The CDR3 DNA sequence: TGTGCCAGCAGCCCAGGGTCCCGTCAGCCCCAGCATTTT.

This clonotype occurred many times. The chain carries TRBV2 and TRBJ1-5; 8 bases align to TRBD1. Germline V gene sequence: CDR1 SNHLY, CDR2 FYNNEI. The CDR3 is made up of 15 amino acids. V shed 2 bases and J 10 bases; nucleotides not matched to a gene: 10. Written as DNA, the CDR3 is TGTGCCAGCAGTGAAACTTCGACAGGGGCTCTCCCCCAGCATTTT. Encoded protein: CASSETSTGALPQHF.

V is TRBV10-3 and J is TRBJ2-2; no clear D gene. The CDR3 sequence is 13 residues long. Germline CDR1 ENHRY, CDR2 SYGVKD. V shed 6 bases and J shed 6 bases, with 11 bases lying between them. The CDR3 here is CAISTDPAGELFF. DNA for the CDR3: TGTGCCATCAGCACTGACCCTGCCGGGGAGCTGTTTTTT.

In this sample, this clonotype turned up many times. DNA of the CDR3: TGCAGCGTTGATCGGGGAACTGATGGCTACACCTTC. It translates to CSVDRGTDGYTF. The chain couples TRBV29-1 to TRBJ1-2, with D unclear. Trimming removed 3 bases from V and 6 bases from J, with 11 bases in between. Germline CDR1 is SQVTM and CDR2 is ANQGSEA. The CDR3 runs 12 residues.

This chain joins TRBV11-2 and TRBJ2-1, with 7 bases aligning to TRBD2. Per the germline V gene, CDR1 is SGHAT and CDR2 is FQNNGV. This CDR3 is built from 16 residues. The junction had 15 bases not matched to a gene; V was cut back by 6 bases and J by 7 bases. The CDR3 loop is CASSSPGLRLGNEQFF. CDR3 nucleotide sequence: TGTGCCAGCAGTTCCCCGGGACTACGCTTGGGTAATGAGCAGTTCTTC.

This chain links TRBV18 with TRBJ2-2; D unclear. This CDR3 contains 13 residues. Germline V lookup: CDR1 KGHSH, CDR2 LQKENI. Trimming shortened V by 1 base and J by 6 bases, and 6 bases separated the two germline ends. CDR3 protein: CASSPRMSGELFF. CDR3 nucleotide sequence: TGTGCCAGCTCACCACGGATGTCCGGGGAGCTGTTTTTT.

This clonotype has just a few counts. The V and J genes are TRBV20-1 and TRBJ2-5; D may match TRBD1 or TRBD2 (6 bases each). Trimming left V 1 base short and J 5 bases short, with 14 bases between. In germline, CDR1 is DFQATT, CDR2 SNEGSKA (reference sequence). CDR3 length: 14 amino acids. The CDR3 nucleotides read TGCAGTGCTAGAGTGCCGGGGGCGGAGGAGACCCAGTACTTC. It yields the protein CSARVPGAEETQYF.

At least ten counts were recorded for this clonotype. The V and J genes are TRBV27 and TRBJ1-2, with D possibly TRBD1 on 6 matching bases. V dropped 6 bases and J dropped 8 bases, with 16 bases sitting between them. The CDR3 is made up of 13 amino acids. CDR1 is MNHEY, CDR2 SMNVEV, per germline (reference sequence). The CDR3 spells CASSQTGLWGYTF. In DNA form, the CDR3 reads TGTGCCAGCAGCCAGACAGGTCTTTGGGGCTACACCTTC.

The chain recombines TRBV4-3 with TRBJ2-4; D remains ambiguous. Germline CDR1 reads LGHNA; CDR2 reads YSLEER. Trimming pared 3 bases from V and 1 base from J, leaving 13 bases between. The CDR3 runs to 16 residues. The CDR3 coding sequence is TGCGCCAGCAGCCATGCTTTCACTGGGGCCAAAAACATTCAGTACTTC. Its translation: CASSHAFTGAKNIQYF.

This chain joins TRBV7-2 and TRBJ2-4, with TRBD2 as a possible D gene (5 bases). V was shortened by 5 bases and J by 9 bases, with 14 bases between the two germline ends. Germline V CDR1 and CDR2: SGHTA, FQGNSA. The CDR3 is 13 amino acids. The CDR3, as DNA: TGTGCCAGCAGCCCTGACTATGGGTCCATTCAGTACTTC. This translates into CASSPDYGSIQYF.

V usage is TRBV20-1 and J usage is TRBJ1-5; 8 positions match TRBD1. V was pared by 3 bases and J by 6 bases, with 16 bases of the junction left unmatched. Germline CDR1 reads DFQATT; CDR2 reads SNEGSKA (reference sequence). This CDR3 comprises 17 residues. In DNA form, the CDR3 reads TGCAGTGCTAGGGGGACGGCAGGGGGCGGATTAAGTCAGCCCCAGCATTTT. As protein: CSARGTAGGGLSQPQHF.

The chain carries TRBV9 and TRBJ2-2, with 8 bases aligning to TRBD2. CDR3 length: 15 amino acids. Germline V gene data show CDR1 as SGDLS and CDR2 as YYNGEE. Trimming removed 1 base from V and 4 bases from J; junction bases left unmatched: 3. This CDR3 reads CASSVTGGSTGELFF. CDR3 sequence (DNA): TGTGCCAGCAGCGTAACGGGAGGGTCCACCGGGGAGCTGTTTTTT.

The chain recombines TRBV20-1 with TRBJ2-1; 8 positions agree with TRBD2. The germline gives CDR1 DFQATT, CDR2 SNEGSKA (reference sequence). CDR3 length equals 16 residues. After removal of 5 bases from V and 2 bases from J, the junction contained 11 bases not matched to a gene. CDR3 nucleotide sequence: TGCAGTGCTCCACGATTGCGGGGGGACACCTACAATGAGCAGTTCTTC. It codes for CSAPRLRGDTYNEQFF.

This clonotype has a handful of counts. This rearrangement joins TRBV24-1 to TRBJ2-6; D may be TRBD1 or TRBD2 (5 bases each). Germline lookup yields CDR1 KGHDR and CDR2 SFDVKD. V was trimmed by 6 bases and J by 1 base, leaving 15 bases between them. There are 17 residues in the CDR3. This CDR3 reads CATSSGPPESGANVLTF. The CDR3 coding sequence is TGTGCCACCAGTTCGGGACCGCCTGAGTCTGGGGCCAACGTCCTGACTTTC.

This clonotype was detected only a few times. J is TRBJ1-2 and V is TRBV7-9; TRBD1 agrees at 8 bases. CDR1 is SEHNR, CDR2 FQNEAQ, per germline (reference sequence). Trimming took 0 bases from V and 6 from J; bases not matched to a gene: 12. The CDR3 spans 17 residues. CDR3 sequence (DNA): TGTGCCAGCAGCTTAGCGCCGGGTCCAGGGGGCGCGGATGGCTACACCTTC. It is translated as CASSLAPGPGGADGYTF.

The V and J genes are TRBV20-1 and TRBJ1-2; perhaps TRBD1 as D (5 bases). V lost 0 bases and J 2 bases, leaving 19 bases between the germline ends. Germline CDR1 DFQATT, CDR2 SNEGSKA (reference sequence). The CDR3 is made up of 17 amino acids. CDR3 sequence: CSARDQGRPAKNYGYTF. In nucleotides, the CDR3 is TGCAGTGCTAGAGATCAGGGACGGCCGGCGAAAAACTATGGCTACACCTTC.

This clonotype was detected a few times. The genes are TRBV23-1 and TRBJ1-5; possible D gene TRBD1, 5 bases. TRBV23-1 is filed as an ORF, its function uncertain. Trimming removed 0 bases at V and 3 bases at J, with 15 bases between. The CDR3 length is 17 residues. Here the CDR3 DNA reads TGCGCCAGCAGTCAATCGTGGGGGTTGGGGGTCAATCAGCCCCAGCATTTT. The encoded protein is CASSQSWGLGVNQPQHF.

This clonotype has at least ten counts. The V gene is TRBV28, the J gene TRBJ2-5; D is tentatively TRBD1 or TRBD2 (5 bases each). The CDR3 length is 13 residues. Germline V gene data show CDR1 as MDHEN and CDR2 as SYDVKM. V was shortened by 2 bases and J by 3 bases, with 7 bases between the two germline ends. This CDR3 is CASSLGDEETQYF. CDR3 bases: TGTGCCAGCAGTTTAGGGGACGAAGAGACCCAGTACTTC. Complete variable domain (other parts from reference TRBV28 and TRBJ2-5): DVKVTQSSRYLVKRTGEKVFLECVQDMDHENMFWYRQDPGLGLRLIYFSYDVKMKEKGDIPEGYSVSREKKERFSLILESASTNQTSMYLCASSLGDEETQYFGPGTRLLVL.